What follows are 30 T cell receptor beta chains derived from one specimen sequenced in a study of blood T cell repertoires in COVID-19. Measured with immunoSEQ multiplex PCR; TCRdb has only the in-frame clones, and not every one. This sample has 400,000 to 550,000 clones, with about 85% found just once. Sequencing was done on a sample of PBMCs or T cells enriched from blood (not recorded which). Every receptor here comes from a woman aged 18-29 years with acute COVID-19.

V and J are TRBV7-2 and TRBJ1-1; D unclear. Trimming removed 6 bases from V and 1 base from J, with 15 bases in between. CDR1 and CDR2 (germline): SGHTA, FQGNSA. This CDR3 is built from 15 residues. This CDR3 reads CASSVLGAGNTEAFF. In nucleotides, the CDR3 is TGTGCCAGCAGTGTTTTAGGCGCGGGGAACACTGAAGCTTTCTTT.

The V and J genes are TRBV6-6 and TRBJ1-3; 7 bases are a match to TRBD1. Germline values: CDR1 MNHNY, CDR2 SVGAGI (reference sequence). The CDR3 has 14 amino acids. V gave up 7 bases and J gave up 4 bases; unmatched junction bases: 7. Here the CDR3 DNA reads TGTGCCAGCAAAATAGGGGGCTCGGGAAACACCATATATTTT. It specifies CASKIGGSGNTIYF.

Details on this clone: This sample also contains other DNA sequences that code for the same CDR3. This rearrangement joins TRBV11-2 to TRBJ2-7; maybe TRBD1 (5 bases). In germline, CDR1 is SGHAT, CDR2 FQNNGV. The CDR3 length is 12 residues. V dropped 4 bases and J dropped 4 bases, with 8 bases sitting between them. The CDR3 DNA reads TGTGCCAGCAGCTCTCAGGGTTACGAGCAGTACTTC. Its translation: CASSSQGYEQYF.

This clone was counted once. This chain joins TRBV18 and TRBJ1-2; a weak D match, TRBD1 (6 bases). V lost 4 bases and J lost 8, with 17 bases in between. Per the germline V gene, CDR1 is KGHSH and CDR2 is LQKENI. This CDR3 has 14 residues. DNA of the CDR3: TGTGCCAGCTCACTCACAACAGGGACGGGAGGCTACACCTTC. Amino acid sequence: CASSLTTGTGGYTF.

This rearrangement joins TRBV18 to TRBJ2-2, with 10 bases lining up with TRBD2. Germline CDR1 KGHSH, CDR2 LQKENI. This CDR3 region has 15 residues. Trimming at V came to 4 bases and at J to 7 bases, leaving 6 bases not matched to a gene. CDR3 residues: CASSLSSGSGGELFF. CDR3 DNA: TGTGCCAGCTCACTTTCTAGCGGGAGCGGCGGGGAGCTGTTTTTT.

This clone was observed once. V is TRBV19 and J is TRBJ1-3; 7 positions match TRBD1. The CDR3 sequence is 14 residues long. V gave up 5 bases and J gave up 2 bases; unmatched junction bases: 3. The V gene's germline CDR1 is LNHDA and CDR2 SQIVND (reference sequence). The CDR3, as DNA: TGTGCCAGTAGTGTCAGGGGGACTGGAAACACCATATATTTT. Translated: CASSVRGTGNTIYF.

V and J are TRBV4-2 and TRBJ2-1; 7 bases map to TRBD2. The CDR3 runs 13 residues. The germline V gene encodes CDR1 LGHNA and CDR2 YNFKEQ. V lost 1 base, J lost 10 bases, and 4 bases stayed unmatched. CDR3 nucleotides: TGTGCCAGCAGCCAAGGCTATAGCGGGGAGCAGTTCTTC. Its protein product is CASSQGYSGEQFF.

The chain joins TRBV12-3 or TRBV12-4 to TRBJ1-6; D is unclear. Deletions cut 5 bases from V and 10 bases from J, with 9 bases between. This CDR3 has 12 residues. The CDR3 nucleotides are TGTGCCAGCAGTCCGTTGAGGTCACCCCTCCACTTT. Its translation is CASSPLRSPLHF.

Remarks on this clone: This CDR3 is also generated by other DNA sequences in the sample. The chain links TRBV20-1 to TRBJ2-3; 7 bases match TRBD2. Germline CDR1 is DFQATT and CDR2 is SNEGSKA (reference sequence). The CDR3 consists of 14 residues. V lost 3 bases, J lost 3 bases, and 6 bases stayed unmatched. The CDR3 region has the DNA TGCAGTGCTAGTCTCGCGGGGGTTACAGATACGCAGTATTTT. Translating it yields CSASLAGVTDTQYF.

The V call is TRBV7-2, the J call TRBJ2-5; D may be TRBD1 (5 bases). Trimming shortened V by 1 base and J by 0 bases, and 9 bases separated the two germline ends. Germline V gives CDR1 SGHTA, CDR2 FQGNSA. CDR3 length: 15 residues. The CDR3 sequence is CASSLVWGYQETQYF. The CDR3 DNA is TGTGCCAGCAGCTTAGTGTGGGGCTACCAAGAGACCCAGTACTTC.

The V and J genes are TRBV28 and TRBJ2-3; 11 nucleotides match TRBD2. V lost 5 bases, J lost 8 bases, and 6 bases stayed unmatched. This CDR3 is 14 amino acids long. CDR1 MDHEN and CDR2 SYDVKM come from the germline V gene. Here the CDR3 reads CASSMTSGIGTQYF. In nucleotides, the CDR3 is TGTGCCAGCAGTATGACTAGCGGGATCGGTACGCAGTATTTT.

J is TRBJ1-1 and V is TRBV25-1; 7 bases map to TRBD1. CDR1 and CDR2 (germline): MGHDK, SYGVNS. CDR3 length: 16 residues. With 0 bases clipped from V and 3 bases from J, the junction kept 7 bases outside the gene matches. The CDR3 loop is CASSEYGDSLHTEAFF. In DNA, the CDR3 is TGTGCCAGCAGTGAATATGGGGACAGCCTTCACACTGAAGCTTTCTTT.

V and J are TRBV28 and TRBJ2-7, with D maybe TRBD1 (5 bases). V was trimmed by 6 bases and J by 3 bases, leaving 9 bases between them. Per the germline V gene, CDR1 is MDHEN and CDR2 is SYDVKM. This CDR3 comprises 12 residues. The CDR3 DNA reads TGTGCCAGCAGGGATACAGGCTACGAGCAGTACTTC. Translation: CASRDTGYEQYF.

CDR3 nucleotides: TGTGCCAGCAGTTACTCGGAGGGGTTTAATTCACCCCTCCACTTT. It yields the protein CASSYSEGFNSPLHF. The gene calls are TRBV6-5 and TRBJ1-6, with D maybe TRBD1 (5 bases). Germline V lookup: CDR1 MNHEY, CDR2 SVGAGI. The V end lost 0 bases, the J end lost 6 bases, and 9 bases lay between the germline ends. CDR3 length: 15 amino acids.

The V gene is TRBV30, the J gene TRBJ2-2, with D possibly matching TRBD2 (5 bases). Between the trimmed V and J ends, which lost 3 bases and 5 bases, there was a span of 16 bases. This CDR3 is 15 amino acids long. Germline CDR1 and CDR2: GTSNPN and SVGIG (reference sequence). CDR3 DNA sequence: TGTGCCTGGAGCCTCGGAGGTAGTGTGACCGGGGAGCTGTTTTTT. It is translated as CAWSLGGSVTGELFF.

The chain joins TRBV3-1 (or the pseudogene TRBV3-2) to TRBJ1-6; 8 bases map to TRBD1. Per germline, CDR1 LGHDT and CDR2 YNNKEL (reference sequence). The CDR3 sequence is 16 residues long. The ends lost 0 bases at V and 6 bases at J; junction bases unmatched: 4. This chain's CDR3 is CASSQETGTGNSPLHF. For the CDR3, the DNA is TGTGCCAGCAGCCAAGAAACGGGGACAGGTAATTCACCCCTCCACTTT.

The J gene is TRBJ1-5, the V gene TRBV5-5; 9 bases are shared with TRBD1. The CDR3 runs to 14 residues. Looked up from germline, CDR1 is SGHKS and CDR2 is YYEKEE (reference sequence). Trimming cost V 5 bases and J 7 bases; bases outside gene matches: 7. This CDR3 is CASSWSDRGQPQHF. CDR3 nucleotides: TGTGCCAGCAGTTGGTCCGACAGGGGGCAGCCCCAGCATTTT. The full variable domain, rest sourced from reference TRBV5-5 and TRBJ1-5, is DAGVTQSPTHLIKTRGQQVTLRCSPISGHKSVSWYQQVLGQGPQFIFQYYEKEERGRGNFPDRFSARQFPNYSSELNVNALLLGDSALYLCASSWSDRGQPQHFGDGTRLSIL.

The rearrangement joins TRBV5-3 to TRBJ2-1; the D gene is possibly TRBD2 (5 bases). TRBV5-3 is an open reading frame, and its role is uncertain. This CDR3 spans 14 amino acids. The V end was cut by 4 bases, the J end by 6 bases, with 14 bases between. CDR3: CARSPPRGGNEQFF. CDR3 sequence (DNA): TGTGCCAGAAGCCCTCCTAGAGGAGGCAATGAGCAGTTCTTC.

This clone has a single count. The gene calls are TRBV5-6 and TRBJ2-6; perhaps TRBD2 as D (6 bases). Trimming shortened V by 5 bases and J by 3 bases, and 15 bases separated the two germline ends. The germline CDR1 and CDR2 sequences are SGHDT and YYEEEE. The CDR3 is 16 residues long. CDR3 DNA: TGTGCCAGCAGTTCCGCGGGGCCGGGTGGGGCCAACGTCCTGACTTTC. It codes for CASSSAGPGGANVLTF.

A note on this clone: Other DNA variants within this sample encode the same CDR3. V gene TRBV6-5 combines with J gene TRBJ1-1, with D maybe TRBD1 (5 bases). CDR1 and CDR2 (germline): MNHEY, SVGAGI. The ends were cut back, 2 bases at V and 1 base at J, with 8 bases in the middle. This CDR3 has 14 amino acids. The CDR3 spells CASSYRGGNTEAFF. In DNA form, the CDR3 reads TGTGCCAGCAGTTACCGGGGGGGGAACACTGAAGCTTTCTTT.

The rearrangement joins TRBV4-1 to TRBJ1-4; 10 bases align to TRBD1. The V segment lost 4 bases and the J segment 2 bases; nucleotides outside the gene matches: 1. CDR3 size: 15 residues. Germline V gene lookup returns CDR1 MGHRA and CDR2 YSYEKL. As DNA, the CDR3 is TGCGCCAGCAGCCGGGACAGGGGCACTAATGAAAAACTGTTTTTT. It specifies CASSRDRGTNEKLFF.

The rearrangement links TRBV7-2 to TRBJ2-3, with D hard to call. V shed 5 bases and J shed 3 bases, with 12 bases lying between them. CDR1 is SGHTA and CDR2 is FQGNSA in the germline V gene. The CDR3 is made up of 14 amino acids. The CDR3 DNA reads TGTGCCAGCAGCCGTTGGGCAGAGACAGATACGCAGTATTTT. Amino acids: CASSRWAETDTQYF.

The gene calls are TRBV3-1 (or the pseudogene TRBV3-2) and TRBJ1-1; the D gene is possibly TRBD1 (6 bases). The CDR3 loop spans 14 amino acids. The V end lost 8 bases, the J end lost 6 bases, and 19 bases lay between the germline ends. Germline assignment: CDR1 LGHDT and CDR2 YNNKEL (reference sequence). CDR3: CASEGGQGIAEAFF. The CDR3, as DNA: TGTGCCAGCGAGGGGGGGCAGGGGATCGCTGAAGCTTTCTTT.

V usage is TRBV21-1 and J usage is TRBJ1-1. TRBV21-1 constitutes a pseudogene. CDR3 size: 18 residues. CDR3 sequence (DNA): TGTGCCAGCAGCAAAGGAAAACAGTCCGGGGAGCAGGACACTGAAGCTTTCTTT. Protein: CASSKGKQSGEQDTEAFF.

J is TRBJ1-6 and V is TRBV23-1; TRBD1 is a possible D gene (6 bases). TRBV23-1 is given ORF status, its function remaining uncertain. V lost 0 bases and J lost 8, with 14 bases in between. This CDR3 has 16 residues. The CDR3 nucleotides are TGCGCCAGCAGTCAATCCACAGGGCTGCGTTATTCACCCCTCCACTTT. Amino acid sequence: CASSQSTGLRYSPLHF.

This sequence joins TRBV6-5 and TRBJ2-1, with a possible D match to TRBD2 (6 bases). The CDR3 covers 15 residues. Per germline, CDR1 MNHEY and CDR2 SVGAGI. The ends were cut back, 7 bases at V and 4 bases at J, with 17 bases in the middle. DNA for the CDR3: TGTGCCAGCAAGTTTGAGGGAGGTTTTTACAATGAGCAGTTCTTC. Protein product: CASKFEGGFYNEQFF.

The chain is built from TRBV9 and TRBJ1-4; D call uncertain. CDR3 length: 14 amino acids. With 3 bases removed from V and 7 bases from J, the gap between germline ends came to 13 bases. Germline V CDR1 and CDR2: SGDLS, YYNGEE. The DNA for the CDR3 is TGTGCCAGCAGCGCTGAAGATACTGGTGAAAAACTGTTTTTT. It encodes CASSAEDTGEKLFF.

To note about this clone: Other DNA sequences from this sample encode an identical CDR3 as well. The V call is TRBV7-2, the J call TRBJ2-1; 11 bases align to TRBD2. The CDR3 loop spans 15 amino acids. Germline CDR1 is SGHTA and CDR2 is FQGNSA. The V gene end was trimmed by 1 base and the J gene end by 7 bases; junction bases not matched to a gene: 3. The CDR3 spells CASSLVAGGYNEQFF. The DNA for the CDR3 is TGTGCCAGCAGCTTAGTAGCGGGAGGGTATAATGAGCAGTTCTTC.

This clone has just one count. V is TRBV7-2 and J is TRBJ2-4, with D possibly TRBD2 on 5 matching bases. Trimming took off 5 bases at V and 2 bases at J, with 13 bases between the two ends. CDR1 is SGHTA, CDR2 FQGNSA, per germline. This CDR3 contains 15 residues. CDR3 region: CASSRMSGSKNIQYF. The CDR3 region has the DNA TGTGCCAGCAGCCGGATGTCGGGGTCCAAAAACATTCAGTACTTC.

In its sample, this clone was seen once. The chain is built from TRBV7-2 and TRBJ2-1; 14 bases align to TRBD2. V was pared by 2 bases and J by 6 bases, with 9 bases of the junction left unmatched. CDR3 length equals 18 residues. CDR1 and CDR2 (germline): SGHTA, FQGNSA. The CDR3 DNA sequence: TGTGCCAGCAGCTTATTAGGGACTAGCGGGAGAATCACCAATGAGCAGTTCTTC. It translates to CASSLLGTSGRITNEQFF.